Following are 11 T cell receptor beta chains from one sample sequenced in a study of lymphopenia after photon versus proton radiotherapy. The data were produced by immunoSEQ multiplex PCR, yet TCRdb's version contains in-frame clones alone and is incomplete. The repertoire has around 27,000 clones, more than 75% of them found once; the top ten carry less than 0.9%. Sequences were derived from peripheral blood, sampled from a patient treated with photon-based radiotherapy. All receptors come from a woman in her forties or fifties with cholangiocarcinoma.

The chain is built from TRBV20-1 and TRBJ2-5; D not resolved. The germline V gene encodes CDR1 DFQATT and CDR2 SNEGSKA (reference sequence). The CDR3 covers 11 residues. Trimming shortened V by 6 bases and J by 1 base, and 6 bases separated the two germline ends. CDR3 protein: CSALCQETQYF. CDR3 DNA: TGCAGTGCATTATGCCAAGAGACCCAGTACTTC.

J is TRBJ2-5 and V is TRBV10-1; D is unresolved. From germline, CDR1 is WNHNN and CDR2 SYGVQD (reference sequence). Trimming stripped 6 bases from V and 2 bases from J, with 13 bases between. The CDR3 covers 14 residues. In DNA, the CDR3 is TGCGCCAGCAGCCCCGGACCCGTACAAGAGACCCAGTACTTC. It yields the protein CASSPGPVQETQYF.

The chain employs TRBV9 and TRBJ2-5; 8 positions agree with TRBD1. Germline V gene sequence: CDR1 SGDLS, CDR2 YYNGEE. J was trimmed by 4 bases and V by 4 bases; bases with no gene match: 12. This CDR3 region has 16 residues. The CDR3, as DNA: TGTGCCAGCAGCCCCTCCGACAGGGGCGGGCGAGAGACCCAGTACTTC. This gives the protein CASSPSDRGGRETQYF.

The rearrangement uses TRBV18 and TRBJ1-1; possible D gene TRBD1, 5 bases. The CDR3 runs to 13 residues. Trimming shortened V by 3 bases and J by 3 bases, and 8 bases separated the two germline ends. CDR1 is KGHSH and CDR2 is LQKENI in the germline V gene. The CDR3 reads CASSPGRDTEAFF. In DNA form, the CDR3 reads TGTGCCAGCTCACCGGGCAGGGACACTGAAGCTTTCTTT.

In nucleotides, the CDR3 is TGTGCCAGCTCACACGGGACTGAAGCTTTCTTT. Its protein is CASSHGTEAFF. The J gene is TRBJ1-1, the V gene TRBV18; D gene ambiguous. V was cut by 4 bases and J by 5 bases, with 5 bases left in between. Germline CDR1 is KGHSH and CDR2 is LQKENI. The CDR3 contains 11 residues.

The gene calls are TRBV10-2 and TRBJ1-1; D unresolved. Germline V CDR1 and CDR2: WSHSY, SAAADI. The CDR3 is made up of 11 amino acids. Deletions cut 6 bases from V and 3 bases from J, with 5 bases between. CDR3 DNA sequence: TGCGCCAGCAGGGAGGACACTGAAGCTTTCTTT. This encodes CASREDTEAFF.

The J gene is TRBJ1-4, the V gene TRBV30, with unresolved D. The ends were cut back, 2 bases at V and 8 bases at J, with 21 bases in the middle. This CDR3 has 16 residues. Per the germline V gene, CDR1 is GTSNPN and CDR2 is SVGIG (reference sequence). CDR3 protein: CAWSSTRVRPTEKLFF. CDR3 nucleotide sequence: TGTGCCTGGAGTTCCACCCGGGTGAGACCGACCGAAAAACTGTTTTTT.

This clone was detected only once. This rearrangement joins TRBV7-2 to TRBJ1-5, with TRBD1 as a possible D gene (5 bases). V shed 3 bases and J shed 3 bases, with 12 bases lying between them. Germline CDR1 SGHTA, CDR2 FQGNSA. The CDR3 is made up of 15 amino acids. The CDR3 sequence: CASSFFDSANQPQHF. The DNA for the CDR3 is TGTGCCAGCAGCTTTTTTGACAGCGCCAATCAGCCCCAGCATTTT.

The chain joins TRBV10-3 to TRBJ1-1, with D possibly being TRBD1 (6 bases). V lost 1 base, J lost 5 bases, and 11 bases lay in between. This CDR3 region has 14 residues. CDR1 is ENHRY, CDR2 SYGVKD, per germline. CDR3 nucleotide sequence: TGTGCCATCAGTGAGTTTCAAAGGGGGACTGAAGCTTTCTTT. Its protein product is CAISEFQRGTEAFF.

The chain is built from TRBV9 and TRBJ2-5; D may correspond to TRBD1 or TRBD2 (5 bases each). Deletions cut 3 bases from V and 7 bases from J, with 16 bases between. This CDR3 contains 14 residues. Germline CDR1 reads SGDLS; CDR2 reads YYNGEE. The CDR3 nucleotides are TGTGCCAGCAGCGCCAACTCTATGAGGGGGACCCAGTACTTC. Protein product: CASSANSMRGTQYF.

The chain employs TRBV30 and TRBJ1-2, with D unresolved. Germline CDR1 GTSNPN, CDR2 SVGIG (reference sequence). V was shortened by 0 bases and J by 8 bases, with 13 bases between the two germline ends. The CDR3 contains 13 residues. CDR3 protein: CAWSVAESGGYTF. The CDR3 DNA reads TGTGCCTGGAGTGTTGCAGAGTCTGGCGGCTACACCTTC.